The 4 T cell receptor beta chains reported below all come from one sample, sequenced in a study of regulatory T cells in long-lasting Graves disease. HTBI primers from iRepertoire and Arm-PCR of CDR3 regions yielded the TCR beta libraries. MiXCR, applied by TCRdb to the multiplex PCR reads, yields one record per CDR3 protein. The repertoire holds under 500,000 distinct CDR3 sequences, with roughly 20% as singletons. Documented time point: persistent/refractory GD, antithyroid drugs over 5 years with positive TRAb. TCR sequences were obtained from RNA taken from PBMCs. The specimen comprised peripheral blood mononuclear cells (PBMCs), sampled when the disease was refractory, from a patient treated with antithyroid drugs. These receptors originate from a female donor with Graves disease.

The rearrangement joins TRBV12-3 or TRBV12-4 to TRBJ1-5; D is ambiguous. The CDR3 length is 15 residues. The V end lost 5 bases, the J end lost 0 bases, and 11 bases lay between the germline ends. As DNA, the CDR3 is TGTGCCAGCAGTCCCCCCGGAAATAGCAATCAGCCCCAGCATTTT. Its protein product is CASSPPGNSNQPQHF.

This chain joins TRBV4-3 and TRBJ2-7; 10 nucleotides match TRBD2. Trimming cost V 0 bases and J 4 bases; bases outside gene matches: 9. The CDR3 has 17 amino acids. Germline-derived CDR1 and CDR2 are LGHNA and YSLEER. CDR3 DNA: TGCGCCAGCAGCCAAGACGCTAGCGGGAGACGTTTGTACGAGCAGTACTTC. Translating gives CASSQDASGRRLYEQYF.

The chain carries TRBV14 and TRBJ2-1; either TRBD1 or TRBD2 may supply D (7 bases each). Germline V CDR1 and CDR2: SGHDN, FVKESK. The CDR3 totals 16 residues. Trimming cost V 0 bases and J 8 bases, with 17 bases left between them. For the CDR3, the DNA is TGTGCCAGCAGCCAAGATTGGGAGGGGGCGCAGGATGAGCAGTTCTTC. As protein: CASSQDWEGAQDEQFF.

The chain couples TRBV3-1 to TRBJ1-2; no firm D call. The CDR3 covers 15 residues. Trimming pared 1 base from V and 8 bases from J, leaving 17 bases between. CDR1 LGHDT and CDR2 YNNKEL come from the germline V gene (reference sequence). In DNA, the CDR3 is TGTGCCAGCAGCCAAGTCGCACGAGAAGGACGAGGCTACACCTTC. Its protein product is CASSQVAREGRGYTF.